This TCR beta chain was captured in a study of blood T cell repertoires in COVID-19. Background on the study: Italy, Spain and the United States were the sources of the convalescent and acute COVID-19 samples. In each case, the material was cDNA or gDNA derived from T cells, B-cell-depleted T cells, or PBMCs.

Under the authors' procedure: Amplification from reference gene primers served as the basis for estimated nucleated cell counts. The assay was immunoSEQ multiplex PCR, and TCRdb's table has in-frame clones only and misses some. D and trimming were read from the DNA, whereas the V and J calls and clone size are those reported in that table. The table has 70,000 to 100,000 clones, 82% seen once. Per the germline V gene, CDR1 is MDHEN and CDR2 is SYDVKM. CDR3 length: 14 residues. Trimming left V 3 bases short and J 1 base short, with 7 bases between. The source material was peripheral blood. The gene calls are TRBV28 and TRBJ2-4, with D possibly TRBD1 on 6 matching bases. This clonotype was sampled from a man aged 45-60 years with active or convalescent COVID-19. The DNA of the CDR3 is TGTGCCAGCAGTTTGGGGGCTGCCAAAAACATTCAGTACTTC. The encoded protein is CASSLGAAKNIQYF.